This T cell receptor beta chain was captured by sequencing in a study of OX40 agonist ivuxolimab in advanced cancers. Turning to the study itself: Subjects had a mean age of roughly 60 years, with a range of 23 to 79; approximately 83% were male. Two patients with cutaneous melanoma and one with hepatocellular carcinoma, three in total, showed partial responses. Having had anti-PD-1, anti-PD-L1 or anti-CTLA-4 therapy before was allowed, and over 35% had some.

The study's findings and limits: Circulating CD4+ and CD8+ T cells showed clonal expansion by week 6 at 0.1 to 3.0 mg/kg.

Trimming removed 3 bases from V and 1 base from J, with 14 bases in between. Germline CDR1 reads SGHNT; CDR2 reads YYREEE (reference sequence). The CDR3 is 16 residues long. With regard to this clone: Its specificity is not known.

Sequencing was performed with immunoSEQ multiplex PCR; in TCRdb, only in-frame clones are kept and a portion is missing. The sample has about 42,000 clones; roughly 86% are singletons. The chain recombines TRBV5-4 with TRBJ2-1; D might be TRBD1 or TRBD2, each matching 6 bases. This TCR was sampled from an adult with an advanced solid tumor such as melanoma, head and neck, liver or kidney cancer. Sequenced material: CD4+ or CD8+ T cells sorted from blood, taken in a trial of the OX40 agonist ivuxolimab. CDR3 coding DNA: TGTGCCAGCAGCTGGGGTGGGGGGCCTTCCTACAATGAGCAGTTCTTC. The encoded protein is CASSWGGGPSYNEQFF. The variable domain in full, with the rest retrieved from reference TRBV5-4 and TRBJ2-1, is ETGVTQSPTHLIKTRGQQVTLRCSSQSGHNTVSWYQQALGQGPQFIFQYYREEENGRGNFPPRFSGLQFPNYSSELNVNALELDDSALYLCASSWGGGPSYNEQFFGPGTRLTVL.